These 27 T cell receptor beta chains came from one sample sequenced in a study of blood T cell repertoires in COVID-19. Libraries were prepared by immunoSEQ multiplex PCR; TCRdb keeps only in-frame clonotypes and omits some of them. The data contain more than 200,000 clones, approximately 90% of them singletons. Sequenced input: PBMCs or T cells enriched from blood (not recorded which). These receptors all stem from a woman aged 25 to 39 with acute COVID-19.

V is TRBV7-6 and J is TRBJ1-4, with 7 bases lining up with TRBD1. CDR3 length: 14 amino acids. V shed 4 bases and J 3 bases; nucleotides not matched to a gene: 2. The germline V gene encodes CDR1 SGHVS and CDR2 FNYEAQ. The CDR3 region has the DNA TGTGCCAGCAGCTCAGGGGGACCTAATGAAAAACTGTTTTTT. Amino acids: CASSSGGPNEKLFF.

The chain has TRBV11-1 and TRBJ1-1; D not certain. The CDR3 contains 12 residues. The germline V and J ends were trimmed by 3 bases and 6 bases, with 8 bases remaining between them. Germline assignment: CDR1 SGHAT and CDR2 FQDESV (reference sequence). The CDR3 protein is CASSFFSSEAFF. The CDR3 region has the DNA TGTGCCAGCAGCTTCTTTTCCTCTGAAGCTTTCTTT. Variable domain in full (rest from reference TRBV11-1 and TRBJ1-1): EAEVAQSPRYKITEKSQAVAFWCDPISGHATLYWYRQILGQGPELLVQFQDESVVDDSQLPKDRFSAERLKGVDSTLKIQPAELGDSAMYLCASSFFSSEAFFGQGTRLTVV.

This rearrangement joins TRBV3-1 (or the pseudogene TRBV3-2) to TRBJ1-6; 7 bases match TRBD1. CDR3 length equals 15 residues. Trimming took 4 bases from V and 7 from J; bases not matched to a gene: 7. Germline CDR1 LGHDT, CDR2 YNNKEL (reference sequence). The CDR3 region has the DNA TGTGCCAGCAGCCTCATGGGACAGCAGAATTCACCCCTCCACTTT. This sequence encodes CASSLMGQQNSPLHF.

The V gene is TRBV7-9, the J gene TRBJ1-1; weak D call: TRBD1 (6 bases). Germline V lookup: CDR1 SEHNR, CDR2 FQNEAQ (reference sequence). The CDR3 is made up of 14 amino acids. Between the trimmed V and J ends, which lost 3 bases and 6 bases, there was a span of 14 bases. CDR3 protein: CASSFTGFTAEAFF. The DNA for the CDR3 is TGTGCCAGCAGCTTTACAGGGTTTACCGCTGAAGCTTTCTTT.

The V and J genes are TRBV19 and TRBJ1-5; weak D call: TRBD1 (6 bases). The V gene lost 2 bases and the J gene lost 7 bases, with 21 bases spanning the gap. There are 17 residues in the CDR3. Germline values: CDR1 LNHDA, CDR2 SQIVND (reference sequence). In DNA form, the CDR3 reads TGTGCCAGTAGTATACAATGGGGCGGGGGCGGCTGGCAGCCCCAGCATTTT. Amino acid sequence: CASSIQWGGGGWQPQHF. Full variable domain (remainder filled in from reference TRBV19 and TRBJ1-5): DGGITQSPKYLFRKEGQNVTLSCEQNLNHDAMYWYRQDPGQGLRLIYYSQIVNDFQKGDIAEGYSVSREKKESFPLTVTSAQKNPTAFYLCASSIQWGGGGWQPQHFGDGTRLSIL.

The rearrangement joins TRBV4-3 to TRBJ1-1, with D uncertain. Germline CDR1 and CDR2: LGHNA and YSLEER. V lost 2 bases and J 5 bases, leaving 9 bases between the germline ends. This CDR3 region has 13 residues. The CDR3 reads CASSQTFGTEAFF. CDR3 DNA sequence: TGCGCCAGCAGCCAAACCTTCGGGACTGAAGCTTTCTTT.

The chain couples TRBV5-1 to TRBJ2-1; TRBD2 aligns across 8 bases. V was clipped by 0 bases and J by 9 bases; unmatched bases: 5. Per the germline V gene, CDR1 is SGHRS and CDR2 is YFSETQ. The CDR3 is 14 amino acids. CDR3 in DNA: TGCGCCAGCAGCTTGGGGGGACTAGTAATTGAGCAGTTCTTC. Translating gives CASSLGGLVIEQFF.

J is TRBJ2-1 and V is TRBV28; the D gene is possibly TRBD1 (5 bases). Trimming removed 3 bases from V and 4 bases from J, with 13 bases in between. The germline V gene encodes CDR1 MDHEN and CDR2 SYDVKM. The CDR3 runs to 15 residues. The DNA of the CDR3 is TGTGCCAGCAGTTTCGAATCTGGGGCTTACAATGAGCAGTTCTTC. It is translated as CASSFESGAYNEQFF.

This clone was seen only once. V usage is TRBV29-1 and J usage is TRBJ2-5, with 8 positions matching TRBD1. CDR1 and CDR2 from the germline V gene are SQVTM and ANQGSEA. The trim removed 4 bases at V and 2 bases at J, leaving 6 bases unmatched. This CDR3 has 14 residues. The CDR3 region is CSVVTWTGQETQYF. The CDR3 bases are TGCAGCGTTGTCACCTGGACAGGGCAAGAGACCCAGTACTTC.

The chain carries TRBV4-1 and TRBJ2-2, with 8 nucleotides matching TRBD2. CDR3 length: 17 amino acids. CDR1 and CDR2 from the germline V gene are MGHRA and YSYEKL. Trimming took 3 bases from V and 6 from J; bases not matched to a gene: 12. In DNA form, the CDR3 reads TGCGCCAGCAGCCAGATCGCTAGCGGGTTTTCAGCCGGGGAGCTGTTTTTT. This translates into CASSQIASGFSAGELFF.

This chain connects TRBV18 to TRBJ2-1; 8 bases map to TRBD2. This CDR3 has 16 amino acids. Germline loops: CDR1 KGHSH, CDR2 LQKENI. With 4 bases clipped from V and 0 bases from J, the junction kept 5 bases outside the gene matches. As DNA, the CDR3 is TGTGCCAGCTCACAAGGACTAGCCGGCTCCTACAATGAGCAGTTCTTC. It translates to CASSQGLAGSYNEQFF.

This clone was seen just once. The gene calls are TRBV30 and TRBJ2-3; weak D call: TRBD2 (5 bases). CDR3 length: 14 amino acids. Germline assignment: CDR1 GTSNPN and CDR2 SVGIG (reference sequence). Trimming cost V 5 bases and J 0 bases, with 12 bases left between them. CDR3 sequence: CAWGGWTSTDTQYF. The CDR3 DNA reads as TGTGCCTGGGGCGGGTGGACTAGCACAGATACGCAGTATTTT.

Here the CDR3 DNA reads TGCGCCAGCAGCCGAACCAAGCTAGATACGCAGTATTTT. Protein sequence: CASSRTKLDTQYF. V usage is TRBV5-1 and J usage is TRBJ2-3; D is uncertain. This CDR3 region has 13 residues. V was shortened by 4 bases and J by 5 bases, with 11 bases between the two germline ends. The germline V gene encodes CDR1 SGHRS and CDR2 YFSETQ.

The chain employs TRBV2 and TRBJ2-5, with D unclear. The CDR3 runs to 11 residues. CDR1 and CDR2 (germline): SNHLY, FYNNEI. V was cut by 2 bases and J by 5 bases, with 3 bases left in between. The CDR3 nucleotides read TGTGCCAGCAGTGAACGGGAGACCCAGTACTTC. This encodes CASSERETQYF. The full variable domain, in which reference TRBV2 and TRBJ2-5 provide the parts outside the CDR3, is EPEVTQTPSHQVTQMGQEVILRCVPISNHLYFYWYRQILGQKVEFLVSFYNNEISEKSEIFDDQFSVERPDGSNFTLKIRSTKLEDSAMYFCASSERETQYFGPGTRLLVL.

V and J are TRBV12-3 or TRBV12-4 and TRBJ2-5; D is ambiguous. The CDR3 runs 12 residues. V lost 3 bases and J lost 5, with 7 bases in between. CDR3 nucleotide sequence: TGTGCCAGCAGTTTCTTGAGGGAGACCCAGTACTTC. It specifies CASSFLRETQYF.

The chain employs TRBV3-1 (or the pseudogene TRBV3-2) and TRBJ2-1; D might be TRBD2 (5 bases). V gave up 1 base and J gave up 0 bases, with 10 bases separating them. The CDR3 has 16 amino acids. Per germline, CDR1 LGHDT and CDR2 YNNKEL (reference sequence). The CDR3 DNA sequence: TGTGCCAGCAGCCAAGCGGGCGGGCGCTCCTACAATGAGCAGTTCTTC. It specifies CASSQAGGRSYNEQFF.

CDR3 region: CSASVGESLPQHF. The DNA of the CDR3 is TGCAGTGCTAGTGTGGGAGAAAGTTTGCCCCAGCATTTT. The J gene is TRBJ1-5, the V gene TRBV20-1; D uncertain. V dropped 3 bases and J dropped 9 bases, with 15 bases sitting between them. In germline, CDR1 is DFQATT, CDR2 SNEGSKA (reference sequence). CDR3 size: 13 residues.

The chain recombines TRBV9 with TRBJ2-3, with TRBD1 as a possible D gene (5 bases). Trimming removed 3 bases at V and 3 bases at J, with 17 bases between. The germline CDR1 and CDR2 sequences are SGDLS and YYNGEE. This CDR3 region has 16 residues. In DNA, the CDR3 is TGTGCCAGCAGCGGGGAAAGGGGCTTTGTGACAGATACGCAGTATTTT. Translation: CASSGERGFVTDTQYF.

V usage is TRBV7-8 and J usage is TRBJ1-1; TRBD1 matches 8 bases. J lost 1 base, V lost 6 bases, and 7 bases had no gene match. CDR3 length equals 15 residues. From germline, CDR1 is SGHVS and CDR2 FQNEAQ. The CDR3 region is CASRTGGMANTEAFF. CDR3 nucleotides: TGTGCCAGCAGAACAGGGGGGATGGCGAACACTGAAGCTTTCTTT.

The rearrangement links TRBV27 to TRBJ2-5; 7 bases are a match to TRBD2. The CDR3 consists of 18 residues. V shed 2 bases and J 1 base; nucleotides not matched to a gene: 13. Per germline, CDR1 MNHEY and CDR2 SMNVEV (reference sequence). CDR3 DNA sequence: TGTGCCAGCAGTTTAGATGCAGACGGGGGGTTTGGCCAAGAGACCCAGTACTTC. This gives the protein CASSLDADGGFGQETQYF.

This chain joins TRBV15 and TRBJ1-2, with a possible D match to TRBD1 (6 bases). Trimming shortened V by 4 bases and J by 2 bases, and 14 bases separated the two germline ends. Per germline, CDR1 LNHNV and CDR2 YYDKDF (reference sequence). The CDR3 covers 15 residues. CDR3 region: CATSTALGANYGYTF. CDR3 DNA sequence: TGTGCCACCAGCACGGCGTTGGGGGCCAACTATGGCTACACCTTC.

The V and J genes are TRBV10-3 and TRBJ2-1, with TRBD2 as a possible D gene (5 bases). Trimming left V 10 bases short and J 6 bases short, with 25 bases between. Per the germline V gene, CDR1 is ENHRY and CDR2 is SYGVKD. This CDR3 has 16 amino acids. CDR3 protein: CATHGEGARVGNEQFF. CDR3 nucleotides: TGTGCCACCCACGGCGAGGGAGCGCGGGTCGGCAATGAGCAGTTCTTC.

The chain carries TRBV18 and TRBJ1-1; D unresolved. This CDR3 is built from 12 residues. From germline, CDR1 is KGHSH and CDR2 LQKENI. The V end lost 6 bases, the J end lost 1 base, and 6 bases lay between the germline ends. CDR3 sequence reads: CASSSSNTEAFF. As DNA, the CDR3 is TGTGCCAGCTCCTCCTCGAACACTGAAGCTTTCTTT.

The J gene is TRBJ2-7, the V gene TRBV7-8; TRBD2 matches 10 bases. This CDR3 is built from 15 residues. Losses at the gene ends were 5 bases for V and 2 bases for J; bases not matched to a gene: 6. The germline V gene encodes CDR1 SGHVS and CDR2 FQNEAQ. The CDR3 protein is CASSRLAGDTYEQYF. The DNA of the CDR3 is TGTGCCAGCAGCCGGCTAGCGGGGGACACCTACGAGCAGTACTTC.

The J gene is TRBJ1-6, the V gene TRBV11-2; D not resolved. V was trimmed by 3 bases and J by 9 bases, leaving 6 bases between them. Germline V gives CDR1 SGHAT, CDR2 FQNNGV. This CDR3 spans 12 amino acids. The DNA for the CDR3 is TGTGCCAGCAGCTTCGGCGGTTCACCCCTCCACTTT. Its protein is CASSFGGSPLHF.

The chain is built from TRBV30 and TRBJ1-2; D ambiguous. CDR1 and CDR2 (germline): GTSNPN, SVGIG (reference sequence). V was trimmed by 1 base and J by 4 bases, leaving 7 bases between them. CDR3 length equals 12 residues. The DNA of the CDR3 is TGTGCCTGGAGTGGGGCCTTCTATGGCTACACCTTC. Its protein is CAWSGAFYGYTF.

The chain links TRBV7-2 to TRBJ1-6; a possible D gene is TRBD1 (6 bases). CDR1 SGHTA and CDR2 FQGNSA come from the germline V gene. The CDR3 covers 14 residues. The V end lost 2 bases, the J end lost 9 bases, and 11 bases lay between the germline ends. The DNA of the CDR3 is TGTGCCAGCAGCTTAAGGACAGCTGGTTCACCCCTCCACTTT. Its translation is CASSLRTAGSPLHF.